The T cell receptor beta chain described here comes from a study of blood T cell repertoires in COVID-19. V was cut by 3 bases and J by 2 bases, with 24 bases left in between. CDR3 size: 18 residues. Using immunoSEQ multiplex PCR, the repertoire was profiled, and TCRdb retains in-frame clones only, with some absent. This sample carries about 74,000 clones, 85% to 95% of them seen once, and the ten largest clones take 4.8%. Specimen: peripheral blood. The chain is built from TRBV5-3 and TRBJ2-7; D is possibly TRBD2 (5 bases). TRBV5-3 belongs to the ORF category, with a function that is uncertain. This clonotype originated in a woman in her sixties with active COVID-19. In DNA, the CDR3 is TGTGCCAGAAGCTCCGCGGTAGGTACGGACGGGGAGACCTACGAGCAGTACTTC. It translates to CARSSAVGTDGETYEQYF.